This T cell receptor beta chain emerged from a study of blood T cell repertoires in COVID-19. Background on the study: Some COVID-19 samples were acute and others convalescent; all came from the United States, Italy and Spain.

V gave up 3 bases and J gave up 7 bases; unmatched junction bases: 1. This CDR3 region has 11 residues. Germline V gives CDR1 SQVTM, CDR2 ANQGSEA. During active infection, Seattle patients enrolled and were then monitored through disease. Original processing notes: Amplification of reference gene primers provided the estimated nucleated cell counts. Using immunoSEQ multiplex PCR, the repertoire was profiled, and TCRdb retains in-frame clones only, with some absent. The DNA was the basis for D and trimming; V, J and clone size are from that table. Among 250,000 to 400,000 clones listed, around 88% were seen once.

The sequence was collected from a woman aged 25 to 39 with COVID-19, enrolled during active disease. This chain links TRBV29-1 with TRBJ1-2, with TRBD1 matching 8 bases. Input material: peripheral blood. The CDR3 DNA reads TGCAGCGTTGATCAGGGGGCTGGCTACACCTTC. It translates to CSVDQGAGYTF. Looking up the rest from reference TRBV29-1 and TRBJ1-2 gives the full variable domain: SAVISQKPSRDICQRGTSLTIQCQVDSQVTMMFWYRQQPGQSLTLIATANQGSEATYESGFVIDKFPISRPNLTFSTLTVSNMSPEDSSIYLCSVDQGAGYTFGSGTRLTVV.